This TCR beta chain was profiled in a study of blood T cell repertoires in COVID-19. Adults between about 18 and 95 years of age took part from 20 to 25 US areas. Donors were grouped by their self-reported clinical history. Original handling: Quantification of nucleated cells was approximated via reference gene primer amplification. The method was immunoSEQ multiplex PCR; TCRdb's version includes in-frame clones alone and lacks a portion of them. V and J calls and clone size are as listed in that table; D and trimming were resolved from the DNA. The sample has under 400,000 clones, roughly 90% seen once. The germline V gene has CDR1 MNHNY and CDR2 SVGAGI (reference sequence). V lost 0 bases and J lost 7, with 12 bases in between. This CDR3 comprises 14 residues.

The clonotype comes from a woman under 40 who had been exposed to COVID-19. The rearrangement joins TRBV6-6 to TRBJ1-2; maybe TRBD1 (5 bases). The sequenced material came from PBMCs or T cells enriched from blood (not recorded which). CDR3 in amino acids: CASSYSAGVSGYTF. The CDR3 region has the DNA TGTGCCAGCAGTTACTCGGCGGGGGTCTCTGGCTACACCTTC.